This TCR beta chain was retrieved from a study of identifying expanded T cells in peripheral blood. Findings of the study overall: Differentially abundant clones: roughly 1.2 between replicates, approximately 16 at roughly 13 days, 19 to 20 at four. Across healthy donors, higher total template counts meant significantly greater roughly 2-week count variance.

For this clone: No antigen is known for it.

During the collection period, no donor immune events like infections were recorded. CDR1 and CDR2 (germline): SGHTA, FQGNSA. V lost 4 bases to trimming and J lost 7 bases, with 14 bases between them. The length of the CDR3 is 15 residues. Generated by immunoSEQ multiplex PCR, the TCRdb table keeps only in-frame clones and is missing some. The sample shows approximately 130,000 clones, 75% to 90% of them seen only once. The rearrangement uses TRBV7-2 and TRBJ1-6; TRBD1 might be the D (5 bases). The receptor was derived from a person aged 18 to 75 in good health. The source material was blood. DNA for the CDR3: TGTGCCAGCAGCTCACAACCAGGGATCAATTCACCCCTCCACTTT. It codes for CASSSQPGINSPLHF. The full variable domain, with the rest looked up from reference TRBV7-2 and TRBJ1-6, is GAGVSQSPSNKVTEKGKDVELRCDPISGHTALYWYRQSLGQGLEFLIYFQGNSAPDKSGLPSDRFSAERTGGSVSTLTIQRTQQEDSAVYLCASSSQPGINSPLHFGNGTRLTVT.